These 10 T cell receptor beta chains were all obtained from the same sample, sequenced in a study of T cell changes during pregnancy in multiple sclerosis (dated 2019 in TCRdb). Receptor libraries were prepared by the immunoSEQ multiplex PCR assay. TCRdb provides this immuneACCESS table in a form limited to in-frame rearrangements. Some clones are lacking; in checked studies, under half of them reflect an unresolved V gene, and why the rest are absent is not known. In all, the sample holds some 70,000 clones, and 90% to 95% of those were seen once. Together, the top ten hold approximately 5% of the sample. The sequences come from CD8+ T cells from peripheral blood mononuclear cells, collected before pregnancy. These receptors were obtained from a female donor with multiple sclerosis, enrolled in a pregnancy study.

The CDR3 reads CASSGLRDSSYEQYF. The DNA for the CDR3 is TGTGCCAGCAGTGGGCTCCGGGACAGCTCCTACGAGCAGTACTTC. The rearrangement joins TRBV6-1 to TRBJ2-7; 7 bases match TRBD1. V shed 4 bases and J 0 bases; nucleotides not matched to a gene: 6. This CDR3 has 15 amino acids. Germline V gene lookup returns CDR1 MNHNS and CDR2 SASEGT.

This sequence joins TRBV15 and TRBJ2-5, with 10 nucleotides matching TRBD1. The CDR3 is 16 amino acids. Germline V lookup: CDR1 LNHNV, CDR2 YYDKDF (reference sequence). Trimming cost V 4 bases and J 5 bases; bases outside gene matches: 10. The CDR3 nucleotides are TGTGCCACCAGCAACCGGGACAGGGGTTCCTGGGAGACCCAGTACTTC. Translation gives CATSNRDRGSWETQYF.

This chain uses TRBV27 with TRBJ2-7; TRBD1 agrees at 7 bases. Looked up from germline, CDR1 is MNHEY and CDR2 is SMNVEV (reference sequence). This CDR3 contains 14 residues. V lost 6 bases and J lost 3; bases outside the gene matches: 8. The DNA for the CDR3 is TGTGCCAGCAGCTTTTTCCAGGGGGACTACGAGCAGTACTTC. It is translated as CASSFFQGDYEQYF.

The chain employs TRBV6-1 and TRBJ2-7; D unresolved. The CDR3 spans 12 residues. Germline lookup yields CDR1 MNHNS and CDR2 SASEGT. V lost 4 bases, J lost 2 bases, and 6 bases lay in between. The chain's CDR3 is CASSGVAYEQYF. The CDR3 bases are TGTGCCAGCAGTGGAGTAGCCTACGAGCAGTACTTC.

This chain joins TRBV19 and TRBJ1-1; no definite D call. The CDR3 contains 13 residues. The ends were cut back, 3 bases at V and 0 bases at J, with 5 bases in the middle. Germline assignment: CDR1 LNHDA and CDR2 SQIVND (reference sequence). The DNA of the CDR3 is TGTGCCAGTAGTATGACACTGAACACTGAAGCTTTCTTT. Protein product: CASSMTLNTEAFF.

The chain carries TRBV30 and TRBJ2-2; TRBD1 aligns across 9 bases. Germline V CDR1 and CDR2: GTSNPN, SVGIG (reference sequence). The CDR3 sequence is 13 residues long. The CDR3 region is CAGTGWNTGELFF. CDR3 nucleotide sequence: TGTGCTGGGACAGGGTGGAACACCGGGGAGCTGTTTTTT.

CDR3 in DNA: TGTGCCAGCAGCTCCCAGGGGGCCACAGATACGCAGTATTTT. It codes for CASSSQGATDTQYF. V and J are TRBV7-3 and TRBJ2-3; TRBD1 aligns across 8 bases. Germline CDR1 SGHTA, CDR2 FQGTGA. This CDR3 contains 14 residues. The junction had 2 bases not matched to a gene; V was cut back by 4 bases and J by 2 bases.

The J gene is TRBJ1-4, the V gene TRBV19, with a tentative D call TRBD1 (6 bases). The CDR3 has 14 amino acids. Per germline, CDR1 LNHDA and CDR2 SQIVND (reference sequence). Trimming pared 2 bases from V and 7 bases from J, leaving 11 bases between. For the CDR3, the DNA is TGTGCCAGTAGTATACGGGACAACGGTGAAAAACTGTTTTTT. Its translation is CASSIRDNGEKLFF.

This chain joins TRBV19 and TRBJ1-2; D may be TRBD1 (6 bases). CDR1 and CDR2 from the germline V gene are LNHDA and SQIVND (reference sequence). This CDR3 has 13 residues. The V end lost 5 bases, the J end lost 4 bases, and 11 bases lay between the germline ends. The CDR3 nucleotides are TGTGCCAGTAGTGGGGGCGTCGGCTATGGCTACACCTTC. Amino acids: CASSGGVGYGYTF.

The chain recombines TRBV11-2 with TRBJ2-7; 7 positions match TRBD2. This CDR3 has 16 residues. Looked up from germline, CDR1 is SGHAT and CDR2 is FQNNGV. The V and J ends lost 2 bases and 1 base, in that order; junction bases with no gene match: 8. The CDR3 nucleotides are TGTGCCAGCAGCTTAAGTGGTGGGGGGGGTTCCTACGAGCAGTACTTC. This codes for CASSLSGGGGSYEQYF.